Ten or more counts support the clone carrying this T cell receptor (beta chain). Its antigen is currently unknown. The data were taken from a study of regulatory T cells in long-lasting Graves disease. The study, taken as a whole, reports: For persistent Graves' patients, TCR diversity was lower than for newly diagnosed ones. Few sampled subjects may have lowered accuracy. Favored usage of TRBV28, TRBJ1-2 and TRBJ2-5 was recorded in persistent disease.

The ends were cut back, 8 bases at V and 1 base at J, with 11 bases in the middle. From germline, CDR1 is SNHLY and CDR2 FYNNEI. There are 13 residues in the CDR3. Both iRepertoire HTBI primers and Arm-PCR of CDR3 regions were used to build the TCR beta libraries. In TCRdb, the multiplex PCR reads were re-called with MiXCR into one record per CDR3 protein. The table has roughly 610,000 distinct CDR3 sequences, roughly 15% seen once. Sample time point: newly diagnosed GD, antithyroid drugs for less than 3 months. After RNA was extracted from PBMCs, the TCR library was made from it. This same sample was also part of a study on T cells in Graves' hyperthyroidism and ophthalmopathy. As that report states: RT-PCR in the first round (using the HTBI primer set) targeted the TCR CDR3.

The chain links TRBV2 to TRBJ1-1; D gene unclear. The sequence derives from a woman aged 25 to 39 with Graves disease. The sample consisted of peripheral blood mononuclear cells (PBMCs), taken at new diagnosis, from a patient treated with antithyroid drugs. As DNA, the CDR3 is TGTGCCAGCGGAGGGTTCGCGAACACTGAAGCTTTCTTT. It yields the protein CASGGFANTEAFF.